The subject of this entry is one TCR beta chain. Its antigen is still unknown. The donors were part of the approximately 120-subject validation cohort, which stood apart from the roughly 640-subject first cohort. The germline CDR1 and CDR2 sequences are MRHNA and SNTAGT. Deletions cut 3 bases from V and 4 bases from J, with 7 bases between. The CDR3 is made up of 13 amino acids. Sequenced by immunoSEQ multiplex PCR; TCRdb stores in-frame clones only, minus some. The sample contains hundreds of thousands of clones, around four fifths of which appear only once. The entry originates in a study of cytomegalovirus exposure and HLA in healthy donors. Study in general: The roughly 110 validation repertoires were reported in a later analysis to have been generated on the same platform as the roughly 700 first-cohort repertoires.

Study-wide results and caveats: In a later analysis, first-cohort TCR clusters were found to tend to co-occur in the roughly 120 validation repertoires. Three CMV-associated chains were confirmed in vitro to be specific for CMV antigens.

This clonotype was obtained from a woman in her thirties in good health and CMV-seropositive. The V gene is TRBV6-4, the J gene TRBJ2-1, with D tentatively TRBD2 (5 bases). The sequenced sample was PBMCs. The DNA for the CDR3 is TGTGCCAGCAGTGAATGGGAGTACAATGAGCAGTTCTTC. Protein: CASSEWEYNEQFF.